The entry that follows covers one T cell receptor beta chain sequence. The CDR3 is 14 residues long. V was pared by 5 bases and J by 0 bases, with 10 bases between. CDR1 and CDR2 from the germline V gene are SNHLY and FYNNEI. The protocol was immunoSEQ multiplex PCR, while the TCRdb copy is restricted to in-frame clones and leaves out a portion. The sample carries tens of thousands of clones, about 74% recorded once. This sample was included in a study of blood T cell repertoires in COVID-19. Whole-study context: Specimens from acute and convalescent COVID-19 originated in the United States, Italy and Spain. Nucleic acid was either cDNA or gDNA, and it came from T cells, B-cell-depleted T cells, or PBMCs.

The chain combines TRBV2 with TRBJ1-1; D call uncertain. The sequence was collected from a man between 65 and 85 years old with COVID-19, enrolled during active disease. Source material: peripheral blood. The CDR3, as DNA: TGTGCCAGCAGTCGTCCACAGATGAACACTGAAGCTTTCTTT. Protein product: CASSRPQMNTEAFF.